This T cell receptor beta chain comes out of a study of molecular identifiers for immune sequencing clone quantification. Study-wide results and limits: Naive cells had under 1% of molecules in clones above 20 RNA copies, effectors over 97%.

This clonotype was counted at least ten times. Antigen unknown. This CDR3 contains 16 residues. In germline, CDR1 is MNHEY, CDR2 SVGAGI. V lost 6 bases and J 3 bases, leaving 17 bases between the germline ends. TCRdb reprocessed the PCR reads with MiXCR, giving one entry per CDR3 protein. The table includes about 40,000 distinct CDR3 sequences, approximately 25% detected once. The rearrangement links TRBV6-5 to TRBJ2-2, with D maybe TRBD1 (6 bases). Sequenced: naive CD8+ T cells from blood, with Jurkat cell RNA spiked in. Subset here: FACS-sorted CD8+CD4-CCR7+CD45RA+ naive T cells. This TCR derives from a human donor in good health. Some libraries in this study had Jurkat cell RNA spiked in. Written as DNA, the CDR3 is TGTGCCAGCAGAGAAAGGACAGTTAGTGACACCGGGGAGCTGTTTTTT. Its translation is CASRERTVSDTGELFF.